This TCR beta chain was identified in a study of early stage breast cancer tumors. General study results and limits: Unsorted bulk genomic DNA sequencing lacked pairing and functional marker data.

Each sample had two DNA replicates, 0.5 ug blood or about 1.5 ug tissue. Clones were read by immunoSEQ multiplex PCR, and TCRdb kept only the in-frame ones, dropping some. The top ten hold approximately 4.6% of the sample, which has tens of thousands of clones, 70% to 75% seen once. This CDR3 spans 15 amino acids. V trimming: 2 bases; J trimming: 4 bases; junction bases outside the gene matches: 4. CDR1 and CDR2 from the germline V gene are MDHEN and SYDVKM. About this clone: The antigen is not known.

The chain is built from TRBV28 and TRBJ2-2; TRBD2 agrees at 7 bases. The sequenced sample was blood. The TCR comes from a person in their 40s with breast cancer. CDR3 DNA sequence: TGTGCCAGCAGTTTAATGTCTAGCGGCACCGGGGAGCTGTTTTTT. Translation gives CASSLMSSGTGELFF.